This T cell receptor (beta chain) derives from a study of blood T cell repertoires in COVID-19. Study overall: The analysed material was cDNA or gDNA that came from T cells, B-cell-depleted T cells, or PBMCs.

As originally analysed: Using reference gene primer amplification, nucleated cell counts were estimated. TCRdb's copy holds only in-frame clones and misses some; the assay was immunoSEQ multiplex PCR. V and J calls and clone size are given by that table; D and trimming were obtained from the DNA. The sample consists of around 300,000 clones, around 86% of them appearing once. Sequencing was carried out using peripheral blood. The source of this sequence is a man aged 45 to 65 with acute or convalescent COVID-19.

The CDR3 DNA is TGCGCCAGCAGCCAAGAGTCCTATCAGCCCCAGCATTTT. Its protein is CASSQESYQPQHF. The chain combines TRBV4-1 with TRBJ1-5, with unresolved D. V was pared by 0 bases and J by 5 bases, with 5 bases between. The CDR3 runs to 13 residues. Germline assignment: CDR1 MGHRA and CDR2 YSYEKL.